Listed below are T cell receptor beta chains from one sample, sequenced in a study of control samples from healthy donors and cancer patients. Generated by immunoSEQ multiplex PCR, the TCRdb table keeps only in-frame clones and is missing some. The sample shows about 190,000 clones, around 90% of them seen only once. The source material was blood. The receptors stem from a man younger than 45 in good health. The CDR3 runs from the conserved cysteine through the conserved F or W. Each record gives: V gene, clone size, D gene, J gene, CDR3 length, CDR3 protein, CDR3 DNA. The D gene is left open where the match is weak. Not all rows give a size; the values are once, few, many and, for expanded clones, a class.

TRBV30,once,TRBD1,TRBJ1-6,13,CAWLGTANSPLHF,TGTGCCTGGCTCGGGACAGCTAATTCACCCCTCCACTTT
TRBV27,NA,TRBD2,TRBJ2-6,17,CASSLLSGGLRANVLTF,TGTGCCAGCAGTTTATTGAGCGGGGGGCTCCGGGCCAACGTCCTGACTTTC
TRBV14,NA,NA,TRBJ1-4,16,CASSPGSVAPNEKLFF,TGTGCCAGCAGCCCCGGTAGCGTCGCCCCTAATGAAAAACTGTTTTTT
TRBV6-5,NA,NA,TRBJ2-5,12,CASSQVKETQYF,TGTGCCAGCAGTCAGGTCAAAGAGACCCAGTACTTC
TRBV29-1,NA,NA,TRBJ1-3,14,CSVAGTLSGNTIYF,TGCAGCGTGGCCGGGACCCTCTCTGGAAACACCATATATTTT
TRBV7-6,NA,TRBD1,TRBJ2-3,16,CASSKAGTGIADTQYF,TGTGCCAGCAGCAAAGCCGGGACAGGGATAGCAGATACGCAGTATTTT
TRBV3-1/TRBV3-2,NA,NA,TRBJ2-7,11,CASSLRYEQYF,TGTGCCAGCAGCCTCCGGTACGAGCAGTACTTC
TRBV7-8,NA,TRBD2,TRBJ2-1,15,CASSLDLSGAYEQFF,TGTGCCAGCAGCTTGGACCTCAGCGGGGCCTATGAGCAGTTCTTC
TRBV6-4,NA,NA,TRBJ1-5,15,CASSDSTTVNQPQHF,TGTGCCAGCAGTGACTCGACGACAGTTAATCAGCCCCAGCATTTT
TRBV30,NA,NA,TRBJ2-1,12,CAWSRMDNEQFF,TGTGCCTGGAGTCGCATGGACAATGAGCAGTTCTTC
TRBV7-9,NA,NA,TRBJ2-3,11,CASSLADTQYF,TGTGCCAGCAGCTTAGCAGATACGCAGTATTTT
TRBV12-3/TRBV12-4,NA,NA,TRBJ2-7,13,CASSLRVRDEQYF,TGTGCCAGCAGTTTGCGGGTTCGGGACGAGCAGTACTTC
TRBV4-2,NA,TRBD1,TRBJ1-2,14,CASSQATGERGYTF,TGTGCCAGCAGCCAAGCGACAGGGGAACGCGGCTACACCTTC
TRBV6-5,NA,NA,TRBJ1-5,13,CASSPPEGQPQHF,TGTGCCAGCAGTCCCCCGGAAGGACAGCCCCAGCATTTT
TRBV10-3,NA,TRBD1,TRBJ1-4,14,CAISAGQGSEKLFF,TGTGCCATCAGTGCAGGACAGGGGAGCGAAAAACTGTTTTTT
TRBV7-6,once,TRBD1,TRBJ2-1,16,CASSSTGQSSYNEQFF,TGTGCCAGCAGCTCCACGGGACAGAGCTCCTACAATGAGCAGTTCTTC
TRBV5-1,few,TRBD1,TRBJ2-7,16,CASSLGHRDRVYEQYF,TGCGCCAGCAGCTTGGGGCACCGGGACAGAGTCTACGAGCAGTACTTC
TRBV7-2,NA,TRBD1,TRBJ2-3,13,CASSSRGPDTQYF,TGTGCCAGCAGCTCGAGGGGGCCAGATACGCAGTATTTT
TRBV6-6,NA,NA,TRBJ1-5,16,CASSYSLENPNQPQHF,TGTGCCAGCAGTTACTCTTTGGAAAACCCCAATCAGCCCCAGCATTTT
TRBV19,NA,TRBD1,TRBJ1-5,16,CASRTLGQDVNQPQHF,TGTGCCAGTAGGACCCTCGGACAGGACGTCAATCAGCCCCAGCATTTT
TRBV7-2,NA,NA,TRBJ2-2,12,CASSAQGGELFF,TGTGCCAGCAGCGCACAAGGCGGGGAGCTGTTTTTT
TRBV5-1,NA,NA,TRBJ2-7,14,CASSLSDSSYEQYF,TGCGCCAGCAGCTTGAGCGACAGCTCCTACGAGCAGTACTTC
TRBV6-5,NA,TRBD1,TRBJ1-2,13,CASTGTGDYGYTF,TGTGCCAGCACCGGGACAGGGGACTATGGCTACACCTTC
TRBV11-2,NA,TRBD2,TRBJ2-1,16,CASRLGRGGPYNEQFF,TGTGCCAGCAGGTTAGGGCGGGGGGGGCCCTACAATGAGCAGTTCTTC
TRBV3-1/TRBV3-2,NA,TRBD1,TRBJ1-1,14,CASSETGRRTEAFF,TGTGCCAGCAGCGAGACAGGGAGGCGCACTGAAGCTTTCTTT
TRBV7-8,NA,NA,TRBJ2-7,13,CASSLVVSYEQYF,TGTGCCAGCAGCTTAGTGGTCTCCTACGAGCAGTACTTC
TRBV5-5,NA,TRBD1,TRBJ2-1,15,CASSETGGSYNEQFF,TGTGCCAGCAGCGAGACAGGGGGCTCCTACAATGAGCAGTTCTTC
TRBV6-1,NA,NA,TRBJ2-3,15,CASSEVGYGTDTQYF,TGTGCCAGCAGTGAAGTTGGATACGGCACAGATACGCAGTATTTT
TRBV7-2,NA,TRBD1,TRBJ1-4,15,CASSLTGGTNEKLFF,TGTGCCAGCAGCCTGACAGGGGGAACTAATGAAAAACTGTTTTTT
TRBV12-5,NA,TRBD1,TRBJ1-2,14,CASGLRQGAVGYTF,TGTGCTAGTGGTTTAAGACAGGGGGCTGTTGGCTACACCTTC
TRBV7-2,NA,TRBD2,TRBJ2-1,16,CASSLVRLAVYNEQFF,TGTGCCAGCAGCTTGGTCCGGCTAGCGGTATACAATGAGCAGTTCTTC
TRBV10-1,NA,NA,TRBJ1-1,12,CASSESNTEAFF,TGCGCCAGCAGTGAGTCGAACACTGAAGCTTTCTTT
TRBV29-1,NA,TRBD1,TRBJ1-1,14,CSVSKGTGNTEAFF,TGCAGCGTCTCAAAGGGGACAGGTAACACTGAAGCTTTCTTT
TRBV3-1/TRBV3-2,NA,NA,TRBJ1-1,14,CASRTDSMNTEAFF,TGTGCCAGCAGAACTGACAGCATGAACACTGAAGCTTTCTTT
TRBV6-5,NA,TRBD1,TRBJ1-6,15,CASSQSDRGHSPLHF,TGTGCCAGCAGTCAGTCCGACAGGGGGCACTCACCCCTCCACTTT
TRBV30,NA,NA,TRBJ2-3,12,CAWSDRADTQYF,TGTGCCTGGAGTGATCGGGCAGATACGCAGTATTTT
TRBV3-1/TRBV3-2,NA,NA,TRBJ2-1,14,CASSRPESYNEQFF,TGTGCCAGCAGCCGCCCCGAGTCCTACAATGAGCAGTTCTTC
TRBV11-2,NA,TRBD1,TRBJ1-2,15,CASSHNRGGGYGYTF,TGTGCCAGCAGCCATAACAGGGGTGGGGGTTATGGCTACACCTTC
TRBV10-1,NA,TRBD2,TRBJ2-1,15,CASSLTSGGINEQFF,TGCGCCAGCAGCCTAACTAGCGGGGGGATCAATGAGCAGTTCTTC
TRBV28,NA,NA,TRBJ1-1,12,CASSLMGKKAFF,TGTGCCAGCAGTTTAATGGGTAAGAAAGCTTTCTTT
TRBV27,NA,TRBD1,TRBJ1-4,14,CASSFTGTVEKLFF,TGTGCCAGCAGTTTCACCGGGACAGTAGAAAAACTGTTTTTT
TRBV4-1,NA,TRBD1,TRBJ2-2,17,CASSHRQGVPNTGELFF,TGCGCCAGCAGCCACAGACAGGGGGTTCCAAACACCGGGGAGCTGTTTTTT
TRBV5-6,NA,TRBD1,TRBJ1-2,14,CASSLVDRSYGYTF,TGTGCCAGCAGCTTGGTGGACAGGTCCTATGGCTACACCTTC
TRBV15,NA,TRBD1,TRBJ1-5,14,CATATGFGNQPQHF,TGTGCCACTGCGACAGGGTTTGGCAATCAGCCCCAGCATTTT
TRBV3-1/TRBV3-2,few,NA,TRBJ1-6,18,CASSQDRSLSSYNSPLHF,TGTGCCAGCAGCCAAGATCGAAGCCTGAGCTCCTATAATTCACCCCTCCACTTT
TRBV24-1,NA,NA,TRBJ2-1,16,CATSAGTPASYNEQFF,TGTGCCACCAGTGCAGGGACTCCTGCCTCCTACAATGAGCAGTTCTTC
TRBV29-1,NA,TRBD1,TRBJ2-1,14,CSARQGANYNEQFF,TGCAGCGCTAGACAGGGGGCCAACTACAATGAGCAGTTCTTC
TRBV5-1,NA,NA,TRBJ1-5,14,CASSLGSSNQPQHF,TGCGCCAGCAGCTTGGGAAGTAGCAATCAGCCCCAGCATTTT
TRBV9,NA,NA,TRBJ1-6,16,CASSVGAEAVNSPLHF,TGTGCCAGCAGCGTAGGAGCGGAAGCAGTTAATTCACCCCTCCACTTT
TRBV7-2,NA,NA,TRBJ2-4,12,CASSFMQNIQYF,TGTGCCAGCAGCTTTATGCAAAACATTCAGTACTTC
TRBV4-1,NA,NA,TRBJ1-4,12,CASSQEHEKLFF,TGCGCCAGCAGCCAAGAACATGAAAAACTGTTTTTT